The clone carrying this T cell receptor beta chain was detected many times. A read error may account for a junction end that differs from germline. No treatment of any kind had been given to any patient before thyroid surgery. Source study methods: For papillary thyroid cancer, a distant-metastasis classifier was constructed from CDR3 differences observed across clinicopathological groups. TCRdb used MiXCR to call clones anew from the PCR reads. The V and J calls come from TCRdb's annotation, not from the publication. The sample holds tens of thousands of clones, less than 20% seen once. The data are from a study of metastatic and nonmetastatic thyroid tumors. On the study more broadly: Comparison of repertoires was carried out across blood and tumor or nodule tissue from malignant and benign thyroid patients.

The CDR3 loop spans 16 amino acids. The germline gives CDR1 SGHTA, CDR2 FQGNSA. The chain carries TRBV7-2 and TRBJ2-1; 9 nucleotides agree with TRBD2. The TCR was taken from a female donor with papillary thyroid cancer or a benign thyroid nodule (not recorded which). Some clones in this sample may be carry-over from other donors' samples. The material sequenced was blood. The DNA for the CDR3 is TGTGCCAGCAGCTTAGGGCCGACTAGCGGAGCCAATGAGCAGCTCTTC. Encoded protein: CASSLGPTSGANEQLF.